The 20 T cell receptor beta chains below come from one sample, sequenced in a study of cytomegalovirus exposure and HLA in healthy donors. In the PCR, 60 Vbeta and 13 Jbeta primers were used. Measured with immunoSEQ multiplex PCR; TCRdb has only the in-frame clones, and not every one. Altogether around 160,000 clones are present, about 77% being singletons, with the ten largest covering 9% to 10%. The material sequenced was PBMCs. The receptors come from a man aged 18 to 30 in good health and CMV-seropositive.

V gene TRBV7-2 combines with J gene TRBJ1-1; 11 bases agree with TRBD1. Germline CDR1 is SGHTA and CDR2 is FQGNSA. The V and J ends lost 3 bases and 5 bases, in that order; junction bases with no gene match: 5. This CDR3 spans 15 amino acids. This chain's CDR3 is CASSFGQGANTEAFF. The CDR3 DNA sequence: TGTGCCAGCAGCTTCGGACAGGGGGCGAATACTGAAGCTTTCTTT.

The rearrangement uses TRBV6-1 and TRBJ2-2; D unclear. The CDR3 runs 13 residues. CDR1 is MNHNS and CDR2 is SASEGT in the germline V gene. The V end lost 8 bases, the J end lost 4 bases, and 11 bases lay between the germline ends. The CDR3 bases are TGTGCCAGCCCCCTCCCGTTCACCGGGGAGCTGTTTTTT. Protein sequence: CASPLPFTGELFF.

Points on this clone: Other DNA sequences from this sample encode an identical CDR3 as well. CDR3 loop: CAISEFRGTSTDTQYF. The CDR3 DNA reads as TGTGCCATCAGTGAGTTTCGCGGAACTAGCACAGATACGCAGTATTTT. The V call is TRBV10-3, the J call TRBJ2-3; D gene unclear. Trimming stripped 1 base from V and 0 bases from J, with 11 bases between. Looked up from germline, CDR1 is ENHRY and CDR2 is SYGVKD. This CDR3 has 16 amino acids.

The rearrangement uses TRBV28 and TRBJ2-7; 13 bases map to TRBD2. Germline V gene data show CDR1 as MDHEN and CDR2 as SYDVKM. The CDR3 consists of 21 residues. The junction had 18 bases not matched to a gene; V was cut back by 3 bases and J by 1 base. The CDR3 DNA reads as TGTGCCAGCAGTTTTACTAGCGGGAGGGAAGGTTTTCGTCGGAGGTCCTACGAGCAGTACTTC. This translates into CASSFTSGREGFRRRSYEQYF.

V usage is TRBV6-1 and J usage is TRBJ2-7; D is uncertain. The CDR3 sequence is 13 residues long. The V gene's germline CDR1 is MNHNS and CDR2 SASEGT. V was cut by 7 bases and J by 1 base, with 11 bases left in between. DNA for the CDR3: TGTGCCAGCACTGCCGGTGTTTCCTACGAGCAGTACTTC. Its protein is CASTAGVSYEQYF.

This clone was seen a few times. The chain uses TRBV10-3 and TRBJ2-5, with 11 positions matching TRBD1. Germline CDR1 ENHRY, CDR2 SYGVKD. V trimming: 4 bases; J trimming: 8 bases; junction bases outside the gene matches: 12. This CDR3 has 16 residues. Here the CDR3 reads CAISVARGGQGGTQYF. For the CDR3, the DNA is TGTGCCATCAGTGTGGCACGAGGGGGACAGGGGGGTACCCAGTACTTC.

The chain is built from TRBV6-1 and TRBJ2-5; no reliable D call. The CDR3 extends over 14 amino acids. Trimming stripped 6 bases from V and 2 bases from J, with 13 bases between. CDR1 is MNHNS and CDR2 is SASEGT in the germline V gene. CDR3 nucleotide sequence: TGTGCCAGCAGCGGTGACACGGCGCAAGAGACCCAGTACTTC. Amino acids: CASSGDTAQETQYF.

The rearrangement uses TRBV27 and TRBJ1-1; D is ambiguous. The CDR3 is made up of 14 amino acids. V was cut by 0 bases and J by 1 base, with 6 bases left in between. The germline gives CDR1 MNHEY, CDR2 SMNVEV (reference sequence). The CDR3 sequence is CASSLSAGNTEAFF. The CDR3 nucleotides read TGTGCCAGCAGTTTATCCGCCGGGAACACTGAAGCTTTCTTT.

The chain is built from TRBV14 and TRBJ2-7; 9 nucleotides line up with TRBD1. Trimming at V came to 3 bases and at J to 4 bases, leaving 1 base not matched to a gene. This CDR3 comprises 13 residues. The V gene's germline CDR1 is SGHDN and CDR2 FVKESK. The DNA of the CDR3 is TGTGCCAGCAGCCACGGACAGGGGTACGAGCAGTACTTC. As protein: CASSHGQGYEQYF.

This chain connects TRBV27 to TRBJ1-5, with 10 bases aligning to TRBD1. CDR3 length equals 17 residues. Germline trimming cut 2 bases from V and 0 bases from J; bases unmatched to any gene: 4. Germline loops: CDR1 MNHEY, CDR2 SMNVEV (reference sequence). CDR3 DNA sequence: TGTGCCAGCAGTTTAGGGACAGGGGCCCATAGCAATCAGCCCCAGCATTTT. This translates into CASSLGTGAHSNQPQHF.

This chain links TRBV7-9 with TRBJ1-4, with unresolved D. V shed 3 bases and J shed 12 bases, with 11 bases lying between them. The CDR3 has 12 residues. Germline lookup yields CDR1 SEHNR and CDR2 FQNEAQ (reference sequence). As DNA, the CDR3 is TGTGCCAGCAGCTTGGGTGAGGCAGAACTGTTTTTT. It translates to CASSLGEAELFF.

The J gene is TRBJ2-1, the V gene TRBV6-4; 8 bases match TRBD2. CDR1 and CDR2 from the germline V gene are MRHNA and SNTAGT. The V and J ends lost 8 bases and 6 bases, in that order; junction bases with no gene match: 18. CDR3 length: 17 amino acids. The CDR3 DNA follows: TGTGCCAGCGGAAGATCGGGGGGGCCTGTTCGGTTCAATGAGCAGTTCTTC. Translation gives CASGRSGGPVRFNEQFF.

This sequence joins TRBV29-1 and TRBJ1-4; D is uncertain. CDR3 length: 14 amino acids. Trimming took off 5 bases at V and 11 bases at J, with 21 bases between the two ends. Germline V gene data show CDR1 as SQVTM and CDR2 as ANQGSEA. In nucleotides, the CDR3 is TGCAGCGTTTACCGATACGCCACGAGCGACAAACTGTTTTTT. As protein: CSVYRYATSDKLFF.

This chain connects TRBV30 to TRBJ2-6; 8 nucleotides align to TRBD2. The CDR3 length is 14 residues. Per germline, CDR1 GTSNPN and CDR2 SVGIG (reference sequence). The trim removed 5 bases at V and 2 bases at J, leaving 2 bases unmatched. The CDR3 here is CAWRGGAGANVLTF. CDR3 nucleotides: TGTGCCTGGCGGGGGGGCGCTGGGGCCAACGTCCTGACTTTC.

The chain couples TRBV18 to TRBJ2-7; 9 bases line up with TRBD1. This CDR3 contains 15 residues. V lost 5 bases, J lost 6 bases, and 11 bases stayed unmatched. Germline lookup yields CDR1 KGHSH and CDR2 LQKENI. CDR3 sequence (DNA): TGTGCCAGCTCATCCCTTACAGGGGGCGTTTCCGAGCAGTACTTC. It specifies CASSSLTGGVSEQYF.

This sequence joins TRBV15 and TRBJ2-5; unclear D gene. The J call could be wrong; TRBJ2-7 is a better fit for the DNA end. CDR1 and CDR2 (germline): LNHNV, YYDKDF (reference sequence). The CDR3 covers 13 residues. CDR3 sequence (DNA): TGTGCCACCAGCTTGTACAGCTCCTACGAGCAGTACTTC. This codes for CATSLYSSYEQYF.

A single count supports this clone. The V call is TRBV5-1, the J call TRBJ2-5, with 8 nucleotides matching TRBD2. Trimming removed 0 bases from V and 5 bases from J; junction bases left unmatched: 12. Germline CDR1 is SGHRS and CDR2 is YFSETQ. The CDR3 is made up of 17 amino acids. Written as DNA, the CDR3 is TGCGCCAGCAGCTTGGCGGGGGGGGGCACTCTCCGGGAGACCCAGTACTTC. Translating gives CASSLAGGGTLRETQYF.

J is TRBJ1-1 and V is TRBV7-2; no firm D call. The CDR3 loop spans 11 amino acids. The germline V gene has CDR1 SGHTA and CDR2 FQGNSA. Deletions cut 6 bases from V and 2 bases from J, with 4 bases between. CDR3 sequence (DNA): TGTGCCAGCAGTCTAAACACTGAAGCTTTCTTT. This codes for CASSLNTEAFF.

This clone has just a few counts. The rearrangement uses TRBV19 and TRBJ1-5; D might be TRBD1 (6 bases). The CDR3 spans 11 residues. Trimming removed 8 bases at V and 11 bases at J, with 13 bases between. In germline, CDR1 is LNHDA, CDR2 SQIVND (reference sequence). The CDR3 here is CASADRLAQHF. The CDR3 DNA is TGTGCCAGTGCCGACAGGTTAGCCCAGCATTTT. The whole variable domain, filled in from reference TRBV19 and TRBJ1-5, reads DGGITQSPKYLFRKEGQNVTLSCEQNLNHDAMYWYRQDPGQGLRLIYYSQIVNDFQKGDIAEGYSVSREKKESFPLTVTSAQKNPTAFYLCASADRLAQHFGDGTRLSIL.

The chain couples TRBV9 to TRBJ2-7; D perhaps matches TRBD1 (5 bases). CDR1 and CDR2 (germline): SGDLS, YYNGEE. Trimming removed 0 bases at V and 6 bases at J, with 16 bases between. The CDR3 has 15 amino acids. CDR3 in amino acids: CASSVGDRSSGEQYF. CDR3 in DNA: TGTGCCAGCAGCGTAGGTGACAGATCCTCCGGCGAGCAGTACTTC.